The present TCR beta chain was sequenced within a study of blood T cell repertoires in COVID-19. The data were produced by immunoSEQ multiplex PCR, yet TCRdb's version contains in-frame clones alone and is incomplete. The sample lists over 300,000 clones, 70% to 90% seen once, with less than 2.5% in the top ten. In germline, CDR1 is SGHVS, CDR2 FNYEAQ. This CDR3 is built from 14 residues. V was clipped by 5 bases and J by 2 bases; unmatched bases: 2. This sequence originates from a man aged 25-45 years who had recovered from COVID-19. The sequenced sample consisted of PBMCs or T cells enriched from blood (not recorded which). The rearrangement links TRBV7-6 to TRBJ2-7; 11 nucleotides align to TRBD2. This CDR3 is CASSQLAGAYEQYF. In nucleotides, the CDR3 is TGTGCCAGCAGCCAACTAGCGGGGGCCTACGAGCAGTACTTC. Together with reference TRBV7-6 and TRBJ2-7, the CDR3 gives the full variable domain: GAGVSQSPRYKVTKRGQDVALRCDPISGHVSLYWYRQALGQGPEFLTYFNYEAQQDKSGLPNDRFSAERPEGSISTLTIQRTEQRDSAMYRCASSQLAGAYEQYFGPGTRLTVT.